Sequencing of this T cell receptor (beta chain) was carried out in a study of Graves' ophthalmopathy and Graves' hyperthyroidism. General observations from the study: Blood also contained most of the expanded thyroid clonotypes above 0.001 frequency.

This clonotype was observed at least ten times. Its antigen is not identified. Amplified material comprised TCR beta CDR3 regions derived from RNA transcripts. A first-round RT-PCR used HTBI primers, followed by a second-round multiplex PCR. TCRdb redid the calling of the multiplex PCR reads with MiXCR, one entry per CDR3 protein. The sample holds hundreds of thousands of distinct CDR3 sequences; 21% are singletons and the top ten take around 3.2%. The CDR3 is 15 amino acids. V was pared by 5 bases and J by 5 bases, with 13 bases between. Exclusion applied to patients with other autoimmune diseases, uncontrolled infections, pregnancy or lactation.

The chain joins TRBV12-3 or TRBV12-4 to TRBJ2-6, with TRBD2 as a possible D gene (6 bases). The receptor comes from a woman aged 18-29 years with stable Graves' hyperthyroidism. The sequenced sample was peripheral blood. The CDR3 spells CASSPSRGRANVLTF. CDR3 bases: TGTGCCAGCAGTCCCTCCCGGGGGAGGGCCAACGTCCTGACTTTC.